This T cell receptor (beta chain) was identified in a study of Graves' ophthalmopathy and Graves' hyperthyroidism. Ophthalmopathic donors had moderate-to-severe activity, CAS ≥3 and NOSPECS ≥4, with disease that had lasted under 3 months. The PBMCs used were ones drawn from approximately 9.9 ml of fresh peripheral blood. Study-wide results and limits: Predictions made by the model for ophthalmopathy progression reached roughly 64% sensitivity and less than 80% specificity. Among expanded thyroid clonotypes above 0.001 frequency, most also occurred in blood.

TCR beta CDR3 regions were amplified from RNA transcripts. Second-round multiplex PCR came after a first-round RT-PCR that employed HTBI primers. TCRdb itself ran the multiplex PCR reads through MiXCR, one entry per CDR3 protein. The sample has roughly 230,000 distinct CDR3 sequences; around a fifth are singletons. The V end lost 5 bases, the J end lost 5 bases, and 4 bases lay between the germline ends. The CDR3 has 11 residues. Germline values: CDR1 SGDLS, CDR2 YYNGEE. At least ten counts were recorded for this clonotype. Its antigen is not identified. This chain links TRBV9 with TRBJ2-2; D uncertain. This TCR derives from a woman in her 50s with Graves' ophthalmopathy. Material: peripheral blood. This CDR3 reads CASSATGELFF. CDR3 DNA sequence: TGTGCCAGCAGTGCGACCGGGGAGCTGTTTTTT.